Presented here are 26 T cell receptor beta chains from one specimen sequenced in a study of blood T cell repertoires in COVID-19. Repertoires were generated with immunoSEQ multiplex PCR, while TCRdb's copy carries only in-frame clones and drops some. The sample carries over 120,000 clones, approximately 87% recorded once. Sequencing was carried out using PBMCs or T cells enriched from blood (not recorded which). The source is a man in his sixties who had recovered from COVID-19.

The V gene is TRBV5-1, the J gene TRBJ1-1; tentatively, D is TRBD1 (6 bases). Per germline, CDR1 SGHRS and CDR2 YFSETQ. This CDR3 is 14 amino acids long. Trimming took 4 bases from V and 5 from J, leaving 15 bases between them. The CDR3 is CASSKIVGGTEAFF. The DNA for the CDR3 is TGCGCCAGCAGCAAGATAGTAGGGGGAACTGAAGCTTTCTTT.

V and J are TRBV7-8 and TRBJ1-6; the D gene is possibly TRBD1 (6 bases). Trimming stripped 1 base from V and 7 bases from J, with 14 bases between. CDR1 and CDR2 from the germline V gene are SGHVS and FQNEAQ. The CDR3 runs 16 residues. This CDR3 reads CASSLVGGPENSPLHF. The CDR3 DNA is TGTGCCAGCAGCTTAGTCGGGGGGCCGGAAAATTCACCCCTCCACTTT.

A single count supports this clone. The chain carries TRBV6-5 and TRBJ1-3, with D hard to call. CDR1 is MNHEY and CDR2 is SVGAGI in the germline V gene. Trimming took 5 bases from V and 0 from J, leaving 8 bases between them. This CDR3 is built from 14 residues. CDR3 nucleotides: TGTGCCAGCAGTCCCGGCGGCTCTGGAAACACCATATATTTT. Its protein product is CASSPGGSGNTIYF.

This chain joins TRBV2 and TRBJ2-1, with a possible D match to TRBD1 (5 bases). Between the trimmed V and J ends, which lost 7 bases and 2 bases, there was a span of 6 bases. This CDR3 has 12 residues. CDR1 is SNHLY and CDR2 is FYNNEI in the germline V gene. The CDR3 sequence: CASTTAYNEQFF. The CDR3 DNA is TGTGCCAGCACGACAGCCTACAATGAGCAGTTCTTC.

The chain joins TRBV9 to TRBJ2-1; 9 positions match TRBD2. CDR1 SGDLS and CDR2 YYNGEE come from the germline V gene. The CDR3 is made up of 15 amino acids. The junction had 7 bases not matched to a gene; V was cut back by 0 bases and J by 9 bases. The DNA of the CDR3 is TGTGCCAGCAGCGTAGGAGCTAGCGGGGATGCTGAGCAGTTCTTC. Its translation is CASSVGASGDAEQFF.

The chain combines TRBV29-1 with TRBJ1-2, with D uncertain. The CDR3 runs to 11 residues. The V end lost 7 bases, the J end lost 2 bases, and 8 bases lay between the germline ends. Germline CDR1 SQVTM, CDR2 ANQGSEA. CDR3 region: CSASGNYGYTF. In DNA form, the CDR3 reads TGCAGCGCCTCGGGGAACTATGGCTACACCTTC.

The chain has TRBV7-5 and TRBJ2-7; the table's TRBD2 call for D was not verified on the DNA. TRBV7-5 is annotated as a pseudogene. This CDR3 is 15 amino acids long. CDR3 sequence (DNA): TGTGTCAGAAGCCCAAGTGGGGGGAGGTCCTACGAGCAGTACTTC. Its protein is CVRSPSGGRSYEQYF.

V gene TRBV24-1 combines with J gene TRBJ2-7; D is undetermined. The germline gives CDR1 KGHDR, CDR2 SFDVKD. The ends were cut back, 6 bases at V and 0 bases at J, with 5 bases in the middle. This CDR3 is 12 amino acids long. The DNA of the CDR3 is TGTGCCACCAGTATTAGCTCCTACGAGCAGTACTTC. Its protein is CATSISSYEQYF.

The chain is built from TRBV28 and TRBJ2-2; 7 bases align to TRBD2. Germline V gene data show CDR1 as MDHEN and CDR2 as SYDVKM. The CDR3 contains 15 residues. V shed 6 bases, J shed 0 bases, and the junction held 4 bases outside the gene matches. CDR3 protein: CASRTGLANTGELFF. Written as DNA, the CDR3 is TGTGCCAGCAGAACCGGACTAGCGAACACCGGGGAGCTGTTTTTT. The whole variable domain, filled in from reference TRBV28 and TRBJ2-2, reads DVKVTQSSRYLVKRTGEKVFLECVQDMDHENMFWYRQDPGLGLRLIYFSYDVKMKEKGDIPEGYSVSREKKERFSLILESASTNQTSMYLCASRTGLANTGELFFGEGSRLTVL.

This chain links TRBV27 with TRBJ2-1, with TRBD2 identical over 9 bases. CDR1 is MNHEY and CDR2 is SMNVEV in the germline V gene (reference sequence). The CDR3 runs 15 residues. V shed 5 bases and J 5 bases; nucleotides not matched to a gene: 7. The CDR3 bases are TGTGCCAGCAGTCCAACGGGACTAGCAGACAATGAGCAGTTCTTC. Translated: CASSPTGLADNEQFF.

The CDR3 DNA follows: TGTGCCAGCAGCCGACTCGATGGTCGGGAGACCCAGTACTTC. It translates to CASSRLDGRETQYF. V usage is TRBV3-1 (or the pseudogene TRBV3-2) and J usage is TRBJ2-5; D ambiguous. The CDR3 contains 14 residues. V lost 4 bases to trimming and J lost 5 bases, with 14 bases between them. CDR1 and CDR2 from the germline V gene are LGHDT and YNNKEL (reference sequence).

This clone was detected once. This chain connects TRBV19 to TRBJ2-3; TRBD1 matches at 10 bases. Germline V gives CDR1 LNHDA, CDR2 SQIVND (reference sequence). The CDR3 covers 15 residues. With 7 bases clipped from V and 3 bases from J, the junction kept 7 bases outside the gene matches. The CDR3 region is CASTPDRGYTDTQYF. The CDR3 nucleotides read TGTGCCAGTACCCCGGACAGGGGGTATACAGATACGCAGTATTTT.

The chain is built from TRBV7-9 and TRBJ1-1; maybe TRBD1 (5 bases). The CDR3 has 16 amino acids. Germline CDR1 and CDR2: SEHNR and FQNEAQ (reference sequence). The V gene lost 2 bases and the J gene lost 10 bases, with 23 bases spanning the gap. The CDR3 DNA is TGTGCCAGCAGCTTATTTCCGCGGGGCTCATCTAAGGGAGCTTTCTTT. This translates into CASSLFPRGSSKGAFF.

CDR3 sequence reads: CASSSEDFAYEQYF. In nucleotides, the CDR3 is TGTGCCAGCAGCTCCGAGGATTTCGCCTACGAGCAGTACTTC. The chain links TRBV5-8 to TRBJ2-7; D is undetermined. Germline V CDR1 and CDR2: SGHTS, YDEGEE. The CDR3 length is 14 residues. Trimming shortened V by 3 bases and J by 2 bases, and 12 bases separated the two germline ends. Full variable domain (outside the CDR3, taken from reference TRBV5-8 and TRBJ2-7): EAGVTQSPTHLIKTRGQQATLRCSPISGHTSVYWYQQALGLGLQFLLWYDEGEERNRGNFPPRFSGRQFPNYSSELNVNALELEDSALYLCASSSEDFAYEQYFGPGTRLTVT.

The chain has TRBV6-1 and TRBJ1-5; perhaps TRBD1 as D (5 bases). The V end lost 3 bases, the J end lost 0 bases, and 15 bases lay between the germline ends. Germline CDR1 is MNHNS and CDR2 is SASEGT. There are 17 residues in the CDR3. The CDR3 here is CASSDRYGGYSNQPQHF. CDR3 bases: TGTGCCAGCAGTGACCGATATGGGGGGTATAGCAATCAGCCCCAGCATTTT.

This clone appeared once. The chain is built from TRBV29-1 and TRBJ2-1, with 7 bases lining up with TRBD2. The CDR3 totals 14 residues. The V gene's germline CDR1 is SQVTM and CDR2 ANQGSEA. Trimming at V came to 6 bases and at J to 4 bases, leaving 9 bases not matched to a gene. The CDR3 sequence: CSVTRTRTYNEQFF. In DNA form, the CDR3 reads TGCAGCGTGACCCGGACTAGAACGTACAATGAGCAGTTCTTC.

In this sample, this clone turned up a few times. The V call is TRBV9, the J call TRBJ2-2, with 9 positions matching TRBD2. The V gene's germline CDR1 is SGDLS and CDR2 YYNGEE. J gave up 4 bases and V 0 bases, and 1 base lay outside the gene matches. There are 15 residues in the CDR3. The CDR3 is CASSVVAGATGELFF. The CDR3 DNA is TGTGCCAGCAGCGTAGTAGCGGGAGCCACCGGGGAGCTGTTTTTT.

The chain's CDR3 is CASSQDQGALGIDEQYF. The CDR3 DNA reads as TGCGCCAGCAGCCAAGATCAAGGTGCCCTAGGTATCGACGAGCAGTACTTC. V is TRBV4-1 and J is TRBJ2-7, with no clear D. Germline V gene lookup returns CDR1 MGHRA and CDR2 YSYEKL. V was pared by 0 bases and J by 5 bases, with 20 bases between. The CDR3 is 17 amino acids.

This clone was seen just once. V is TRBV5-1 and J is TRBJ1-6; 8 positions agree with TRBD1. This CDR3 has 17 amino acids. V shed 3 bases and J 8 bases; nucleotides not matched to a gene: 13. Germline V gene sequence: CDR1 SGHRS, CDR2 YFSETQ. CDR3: CASSSSQLGQGDSPLHF. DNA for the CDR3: TGCGCCAGCAGCTCTTCCCAACTCGGACAGGGTGATTCACCCCTCCACTTT.

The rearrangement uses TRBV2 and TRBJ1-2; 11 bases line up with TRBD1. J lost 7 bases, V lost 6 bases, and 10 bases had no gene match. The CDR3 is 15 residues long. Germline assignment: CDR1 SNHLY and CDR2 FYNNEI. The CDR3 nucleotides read TGTGCCAGCAGATCCCGGACAGGGGGCGCGGTTGGCTACACCTTC. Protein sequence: CASRSRTGGAVGYTF.

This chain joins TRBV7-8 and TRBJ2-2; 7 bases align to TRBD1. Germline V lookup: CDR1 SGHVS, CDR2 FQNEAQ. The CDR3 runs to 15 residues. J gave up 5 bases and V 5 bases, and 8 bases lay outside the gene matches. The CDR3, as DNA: TGTGCCAGCAGCCTGCAAACAGGGGCGACCGGGGAGCTGTTTTTT. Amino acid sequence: CASSLQTGATGELFF.

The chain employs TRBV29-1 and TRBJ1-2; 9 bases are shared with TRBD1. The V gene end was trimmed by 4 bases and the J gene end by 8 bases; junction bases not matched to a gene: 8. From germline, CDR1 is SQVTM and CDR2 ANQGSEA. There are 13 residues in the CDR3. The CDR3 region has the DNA TGCAGCGTTGGCCCGGGACAGGGAAACGGCTACACCTTC. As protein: CSVGPGQGNGYTF.

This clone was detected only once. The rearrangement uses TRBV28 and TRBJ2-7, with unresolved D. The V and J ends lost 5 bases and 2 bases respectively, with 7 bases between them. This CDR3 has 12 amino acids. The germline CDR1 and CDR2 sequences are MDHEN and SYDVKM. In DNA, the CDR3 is TGTGCCAGCAGTGTTAATCCCTACGAGCAGTACTTC. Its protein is CASSVNPYEQYF.

CDR3 in amino acids: CASSSRGANTEAFF. CDR3 DNA sequence: TGTGCCAGCAGTTCTCGTGGAGCGAACACTGAAGCTTTCTTT. The chain links TRBV2 to TRBJ1-1; D gene ambiguous. Germline V gene lookup returns CDR1 SNHLY and CDR2 FYNNEI. Trimming left V 5 bases short and J 1 base short, with 11 bases between. The CDR3 loop spans 14 amino acids.

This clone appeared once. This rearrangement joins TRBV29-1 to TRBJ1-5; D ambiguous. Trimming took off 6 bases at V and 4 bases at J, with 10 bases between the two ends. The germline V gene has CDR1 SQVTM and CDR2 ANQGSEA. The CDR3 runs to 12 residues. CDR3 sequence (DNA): TGCAGCGTCAAAGCGGGGAATCAGCCCCAGCATTTT. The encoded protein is CSVKAGNQPQHF. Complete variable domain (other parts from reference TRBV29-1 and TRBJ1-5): SAVISQKPSRDICQRGTSLTIQCQVDSQVTMMFWYRQQPGQSLTLIATANQGSEATYESGFVIDKFPISRPNLTFSTLTVSNMSPEDSSIYLCSVKAGNQPQHFGDGTRLSIL.

The CDR3: CASRTTGGGEQFF. The CDR3 nucleotides read TGTGCCAGTAGGACGACAGGGGGGGGTGAGCAGTTCTTC. The V gene is TRBV19, the J gene TRBJ2-1; 9 nucleotides align to TRBD1. The CDR3 is 13 amino acids. V was clipped by 6 bases and J by 9 bases; unmatched bases: 6. Germline V lookup: CDR1 LNHDA, CDR2 SQIVND (reference sequence).